These 4 T cell receptor beta chains share one sample of origin, sequenced in a study of vaccination and CD4 T cells after COVID-19. No antigen has been identified for these receptors. Treatment denoted: approximately nine-day PBMC culture with coronavirus spike peptide pools or control peptides (ViraFEST assay). The study sequenced cultured CD4+ T cell DNA using the Oncomine TCR Beta short-read assay. In TCRdb, the PCR reads were re-called with MiXCR into one record per CDR3 protein. Found here are about 11,000 distinct CDR3 sequences, roughly 60% of them singletons; the top ten hold more than 9.5%. Sequences were obtained from CD4+ T cells from blood, cultured in vitro. These TCRs come from a human donor who had recovered from COVID-19.

The chain employs TRBV19 and TRBJ2-3; 13 bases are shared with TRBD2. This CDR3 comprises 15 residues. V dropped 4 bases and J dropped 11; count of bases not matched to a gene: 9. Germline CDR1 and CDR2: LNHDA and SQIVND (reference sequence). The CDR3 nucleotides are TGTGCCAGTAGTAAACTAGCGGGAGGGCCGATTTGGCAGTATTTT. Translation: CASSKLAGGPIWQYF.

This clonotype is medium-sized (0.01 to 0.1%) in the sample. This chain links TRBV6-5 with TRBJ2-1; TRBD2 matches at 7 bases. The CDR3 is made up of 15 amino acids. CDR1 MNHEY and CDR2 SVGAGI come from the germline V gene. The junction had 6 bases not matched to a gene; V was cut back by 0 bases and J by 7 bases. The CDR3 DNA is TGTGCCAGCAGTTACTCCAGCGGGACTGTAAATGAGCAGTTCTTC. This gives the protein CASSYSSGTVNEQFF.

This clonotype was seen more than once but under ten times. The CDR3 sequence is CASSSLGTQGSEAFF. The CDR3 DNA follows: TGTGCCAGCAGCTCCTTAGGCACACAAGGATCCGAAGCTTTCTTT. The chain has TRBV7-9 and TRBJ1-1, with D hard to call. V lost 4 bases, J lost 8 bases, and 20 bases lay in between. Germline V gene lookup returns CDR1 SEHNR and CDR2 FQNEAQ (reference sequence). The CDR3 is made up of 15 amino acids.

The rearrangement joins TRBV15 to TRBJ2-5; weak D call: TRBD2 (6 bases). Germline assignment: CDR1 LNHNV and CDR2 YYDKDF (reference sequence). This CDR3 is built from 16 residues. V lost 0 bases and J 2 bases, leaving 13 bases between the germline ends. The CDR3 region has the DNA TGTGCCACCAGCAGAGACCAGGGCGCGGGGCAAGAGACCCAGTACTTC. Residues: CATSRDQGAGQETQYF.